This T cell receptor beta chain was obtained from a study of a mutant IDH1 vaccine in newly diagnosed glioma. Study-wide background: In weeks 1, 3, 5, 7, 11, 15, 19 and 23, patients were immunized, eight times in all. Previous treatment comprised radiotherapy, temozolomide, or both, mostly both.

Germline values: CDR1 KGHSH, CDR2 LQKENI. The V gene end was trimmed by 4 bases and the J gene end by 2 bases; junction bases not matched to a gene: 13. This CDR3 comprises 19 residues. Noted time point: week 23, last vaccination. Vaccination comprised doses that each held 300 ug of mutant IDH1 20-mer peptide, plus topical imiquimod. Using immunoSEQ multiplex PCR, the repertoire was profiled, and TCRdb retains in-frame clones only, with some absent. The repertoire holds 35,000 to 40,000 clones, approximately 80% seen once, with 5% to 6.5% in the top ten. About this clone: Antigen unknown.

This TCR was sampled from a man aged 35 to 55 with glioma. This material consisted of PBMCs, taken from a glioma patient whose treatment included an IDH1 peptide vaccine. This sequence joins TRBV18 and TRBJ2-4; 11 bases match TRBD2. CDR3 sequence (DNA): TGTGCCAGCTCACTAGACCCTAGCGGGGGGAGGTCTACCAAAAACATTCAGTACTTC. Protein sequence: CASSLDPSGGRSTKNIQYF.